This T cell receptor beta chain was found in a study of cytomegalovirus exposure and HLA in healthy donors. There are a few counts of this clone. The ends were cut back, 1 base at V and 2 bases at J, with 11 bases in the middle. This CDR3 is built from 15 residues. Germline CDR1 SGHAT, CDR2 FQNNGV. Use of 60 Vbeta and 13 Jbeta primers characterized the PCR. The assay was immunoSEQ multiplex PCR, and TCRdb's table has in-frame clones only and misses some. The sample has 95,000 to 150,000 clones; less than 20% are singletons. Sequences were obtained from PBMCs. This clonotype was obtained from a woman aged 18-30 years in good health and CMV-seronegative. This chain connects TRBV11-2 to TRBJ1-1; no clear D gene. The chain's CDR3 is CASSLALERNTEAFF. DNA for the CDR3: TGTGCCAGCAGCTTAGCTCTGGAGAGAAACACTGAAGCTTTCTTT. Filled out from reference TRBV11-2 and TRBJ1-1, the complete variable domain reads EAGVAQSPRYKIIEKRQSVAFWCNPISGHATLYWYQQILGQGPKLLIQFQNNGVVDDSQLPKDRFSAERLKGVDSTLKIQPAKLEDSAVYLCASSLALERNTEAFFGQGTRLTVV.